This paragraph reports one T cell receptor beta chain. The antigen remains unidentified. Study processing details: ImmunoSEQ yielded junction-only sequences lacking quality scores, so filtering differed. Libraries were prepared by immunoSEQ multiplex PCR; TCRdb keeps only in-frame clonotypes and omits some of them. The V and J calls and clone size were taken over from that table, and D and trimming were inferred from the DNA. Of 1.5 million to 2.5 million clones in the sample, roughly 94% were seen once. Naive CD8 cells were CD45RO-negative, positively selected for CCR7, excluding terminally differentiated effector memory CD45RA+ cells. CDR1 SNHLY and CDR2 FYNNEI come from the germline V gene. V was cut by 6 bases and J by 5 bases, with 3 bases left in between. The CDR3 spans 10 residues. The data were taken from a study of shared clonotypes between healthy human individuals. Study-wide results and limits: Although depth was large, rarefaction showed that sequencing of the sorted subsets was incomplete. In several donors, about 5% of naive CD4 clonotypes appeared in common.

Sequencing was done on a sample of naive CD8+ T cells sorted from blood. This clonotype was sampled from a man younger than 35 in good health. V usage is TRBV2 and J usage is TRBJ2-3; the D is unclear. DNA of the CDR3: TGTGCCAGCAGACGAGATACGCAGTATTTT. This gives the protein CASRRDTQYF.